This T cell receptor beta chain stems from a study of T-cell memory formation after mild COVID-19. TCRdb independently ran MiXCR on the 5' RACE reads; one entry per CDR3 protein. The sample consists of around 320,000 distinct CDR3 sequences, 25% to 30% of them appearing once. The V gene's germline CDR1 is KGHDR and CDR2 SFDVKD. The CDR3 totals 14 residues. V dropped 4 bases and J dropped 8 bases, with 14 bases sitting between them. There are a few counts of this clonotype. The receptor was derived from an adult woman who had mild COVID-19 (a few samples of this study predate the infection). Cell type and time point are not known. V gene TRBV24-1 combines with J gene TRBJ2-1; D is unresolved. Material: PBMCs or a T cell subset sorted from them (not recorded which). This CDR3 is CATSDLDQADEQFF. In DNA, the CDR3 is TGTGCCACCAGTGACCTCGATCAGGCCGATGAGCAGTTCTTC.